This T cell receptor delta chain stems from a study of Vδ1+ human thymocytes. General study points: The authors advised highly purified populations and single-cell validation. In the thymus, TRG and TRD repertoires looked highly polyclonal with Gaussian CDR3 lengths.

Extracted RNA was reverse transcribed into cDNA. CDR3 amplicons came from multiplex PCR with pooled V-gene forward and constant-region reverse primers. TCRdb re-called the multiplex PCR reads through CATT. The sample shows about 50,000 delta-chain clones, about 16% of them seen only once. Germline CDR1 TSWWSYY, CDR2 QGS. Trimming stripped 0 bases from V and 7 bases from J, with 9 bases between. The CDR3 runs to 13 residues. The sorted cells were CD3+ Vdelta1+ Vdelta2- thymocytes from alphabeta-depleted thymus. This clone was seen only a few times. Its cognate antigen is unknown. The sequenced sample consisted of Vdelta1+ gamma-delta thymocytes from the thymus. Sample subset: FACS-sorted CD3+ TCRalphabeta- TCRVdelta1+ TCRVdelta2- thymocytes. The TCR originated in a girl under two years old who had congenital heart surgery. V gene TRDV1 combines with J gene TRDJ1; D not resolved. The CDR3 sequence is CALGELSYPKLIF. Written as DNA, the CDR3 is TGTGCTCTTGGGGAACTAAGCTACCCTAAACTCATCTTT.